This passage covers 12 T cell receptor beta chains from one sample sequenced in a study of high-grade serous ovarian cancer treatment subgroups (dated by TCRdb to 2020 to 2023). The tumor samples were collected prior to definitive surgery or chemotherapy. The method was the immunoSEQ multiplex PCR assay. TCRdb's version of the immuneACCESS table is confined to in-frame rearrangements and falls short of the full clone set. An unresolved V gene accounts for under half of the shortfall where checked; the remainder is of unknown origin. This sample gives approximately 17,000 clones in total; 73% of them show up just once. Over 4% of the sample belongs to the ten largest clones. Material: tumor tissue. The receptors were sampled from a human donor with high-grade serous ovarian cancer.

The chain combines TRBV11-3 with TRBJ1-1; perhaps TRBD1 as D (5 bases). With 5 bases removed from V and 11 bases from J, the gap between germline ends came to 21 bases. The germline gives CDR1 SGHNT, CDR2 YENEEA. The length of the CDR3 is 14 residues. CDR3 amino acids: CASSGDGLNKYAFF. CDR3 DNA sequence: TGTGCCAGCAGCGGGGACGGACTCAACAAGTATGCTTTCTTT.

The gene calls are TRBV7-2 and TRBJ1-1; no clear D. The CDR3 length is 13 residues. The germline V and J ends were trimmed by 3 bases and 2 bases, with 7 bases remaining between them. The germline V gene has CDR1 SGHTA and CDR2 FQGNSA. CDR3 DNA: TGTGCCAGCAGCTTCGGTCCTAACACTGAAGCTTTCTTT. Translating gives CASSFGPNTEAFF.

The chain is built from TRBV6-4 and TRBJ2-5, with 13 bases fitting TRBD2. Germline lookup yields CDR1 MRHNA and CDR2 SNTAGT. V lost 4 bases and J lost 6; bases outside the gene matches: 8. The CDR3 spans 16 residues. CDR3 sequence reads: CASSGELAGGHQTQYF. The CDR3 DNA is TGTGCCAGCAGTGGCGAACTAGCGGGGGGGCATCAGACCCAGTACTTC.

The chain has TRBV2 and TRBJ1-5, with TRBD1 matching over 7 bases. Per the germline V gene, CDR1 is SNHLY and CDR2 is FYNNEI. This CDR3 comprises 14 residues. After removal of 10 bases from V and 3 bases from J, the junction contained 9 bases not matched to a gene. The CDR3 nucleotides read TGTGCCACCACCGGGACAGTAAACAATCAGCCCCAGCATTTT. Residues: CATTGTVNNQPQHF.

The CDR3 DNA follows: TGTGCCAGCAGTACGACAGGACGACGTCCCTATGGCTACACCTTC. Amino acids: CASSTTGRRPYGYTF. This chain connects TRBV27 to TRBJ1-2; maybe TRBD1 (6 bases). Germline CDR1 reads MNHEY; CDR2 reads SMNVEV (reference sequence). With 5 bases removed from V and 4 bases from J, the gap between germline ends came to 17 bases. The CDR3 is 15 amino acids.

Only one count was recorded for this clone. The CDR3 region is CASSQVVTGAYEQYF. Written as DNA, the CDR3 is TGCGCCAGCAGCCAAGTAGTAACAGGGGCCTACGAGCAGTACTTC. The V and J genes are TRBV4-3 and TRBJ2-7; TRBD1 matches at 7 bases. Losses at the gene ends were 1 base for V and 2 bases for J; bases not matched to a gene: 5. The CDR3 is made up of 15 amino acids. Germline CDR1 is LGHNA and CDR2 is YSLEER.

V and J are TRBV11-3 and TRBJ1-1; no definite D call. Trimming took off 1 base at V and 5 bases at J, with 14 bases between the two ends. Per germline, CDR1 SGHNT and CDR2 YENEEA. This CDR3 contains 15 residues. The DNA for the CDR3 is TGTGCCAGCAGCTTAGGGGAGGGAAGAGGTACTGAAGCTTTCTTT. It is translated as CASSLGEGRGTEAFF. Drawing the rest from reference TRBV11-3 and TRBJ1-1, the complete variable domain is EAGVVQSPRYKIIEKKQPVAFWCNPISGHNTLYWYLQNLGQGPELLIRYENEEAVDDSQLPKDRFSAERLKGVDSTLKIQPAELGDSAVYLCASSLGEGRGTEAFFGQGTRLTVV.

J is TRBJ1-5 and V is TRBV10-3; 7 bases map to TRBD1. J gave up 2 bases and V 2 bases, and 6 bases lay outside the gene matches. The CDR3 contains 16 residues. CDR1 is ENHRY and CDR2 is SYGVKD in the germline V gene. The CDR3 is CAISEGRGSGNQPQHF. The CDR3 bases are TGTGCCATCAGTGAGGGCAGGGGGTCGGGCAATCAGCCCCAGCATTTT.

The chain uses TRBV9 and TRBJ2-3; 8 bases are shared with TRBD2. The CDR3 totals 15 residues. V shed 4 bases and J 1 base; nucleotides not matched to a gene: 5. In germline, CDR1 is SGDLS, CDR2 YYNGEE. As DNA, the CDR3 is TGTGCCAGCAGCCCTCGGACTAGCCGCACAGATACGCAGTATTTT. Translating it yields CASSPRTSRTDTQYF.

The V gene is TRBV27, the J gene TRBJ2-5; 7 positions agree with TRBD2. CDR3 length equals 15 residues. Germline assignment: CDR1 MNHEY and CDR2 SMNVEV (reference sequence). V lost 3 bases, J lost 2 bases, and 6 bases stayed unmatched. The CDR3 here is CASSLGRGLQETQYF. In DNA form, the CDR3 reads TGTGCCAGCAGTTTGGGGAGGGGTCTACAAGAGACCCAGTACTTC.

This clone was counted a few times. V usage is TRBV10-1 and J usage is TRBJ2-2; maybe TRBD1 (5 bases). The CDR3 runs 15 residues. From germline, CDR1 is WNHNN and CDR2 SYGVQD (reference sequence). V lost 3 bases, J lost 0 bases, and 8 bases lay in between. This CDR3 reads CASSDRTTNTGELFF. In DNA, the CDR3 is TGCGCCAGCAGTGACAGGACAACGAACACCGGGGAGCTGTTTTTT.

The rearrangement links TRBV5-1 to TRBJ1-1; D remains ambiguous. The germline V gene encodes CDR1 SGHRS and CDR2 YFSETQ. The CDR3 loop spans 14 amino acids. With 2 bases removed from V and 11 bases from J, the gap between germline ends came to 19 bases. CDR3 bases: TGCGCCAGCAGCTTATCAGGAGAACAAGGAAGGGCTTTCTTT. Its translation is CASSLSGEQGRAFF.